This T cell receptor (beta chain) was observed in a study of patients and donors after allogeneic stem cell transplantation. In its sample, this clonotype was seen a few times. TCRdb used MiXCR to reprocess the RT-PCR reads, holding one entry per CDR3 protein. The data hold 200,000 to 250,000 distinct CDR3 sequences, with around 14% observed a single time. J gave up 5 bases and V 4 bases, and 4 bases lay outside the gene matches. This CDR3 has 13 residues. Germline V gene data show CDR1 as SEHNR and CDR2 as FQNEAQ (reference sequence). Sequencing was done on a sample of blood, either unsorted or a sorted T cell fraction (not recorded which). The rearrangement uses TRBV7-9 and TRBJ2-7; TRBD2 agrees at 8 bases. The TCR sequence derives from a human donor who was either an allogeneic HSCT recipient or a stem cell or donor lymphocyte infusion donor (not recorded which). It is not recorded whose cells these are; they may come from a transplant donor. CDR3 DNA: TGTGCCAGCAGCTGGACTAGCTTTAACGAGCAGTACTTC. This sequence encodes CASSWTSFNEQYF.